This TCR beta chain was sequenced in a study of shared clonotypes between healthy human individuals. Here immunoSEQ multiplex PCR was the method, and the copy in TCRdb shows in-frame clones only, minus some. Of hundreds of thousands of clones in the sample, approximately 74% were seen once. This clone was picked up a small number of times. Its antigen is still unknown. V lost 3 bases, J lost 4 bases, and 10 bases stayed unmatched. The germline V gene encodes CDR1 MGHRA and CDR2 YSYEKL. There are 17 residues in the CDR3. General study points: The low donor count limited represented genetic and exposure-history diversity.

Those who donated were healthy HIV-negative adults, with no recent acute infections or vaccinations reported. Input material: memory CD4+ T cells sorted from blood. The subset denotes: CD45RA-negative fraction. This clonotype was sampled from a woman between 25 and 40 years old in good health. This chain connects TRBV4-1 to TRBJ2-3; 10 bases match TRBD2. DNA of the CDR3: TGCGCCAGCAGCCACCACCCCAGCGGGAGGGATGCAGATACGCAGTATTTT. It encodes CASSHHPSGRDADTQYF.